This record covers a single TCR beta chain. Antigen unknown. These data are taken from a study of cytomegalovirus exposure and HLA in healthy donors. Germline loops: CDR1 SGDLS, CDR2 YYNGEE. The CDR3 has 16 amino acids. Trimming at V came to 4 bases and at J to 5 bases, leaving 11 bases not matched to a gene. The donors gave bone marrow, and they were healthy. The PCR made use of 60 Vbeta and 13 Jbeta primers. Profiling relied on immunoSEQ multiplex PCR, and the TCRdb table lists in-frame clones only, not all of them. This table has about 200,000 clones, approximately 78% appearing once. Study outcomes and limitations: Sequences of the TCR beta chain were said to predict the HLA-A and HLA-B alleles of most subjects accurately.

Sequences were obtained from PBMCs. This TCR derives from a woman aged 35 to 49 in good health and CMV-seronegative. The chain is built from TRBV9 and TRBJ2-5, with TRBD2 matching 10 bases. CDR3 coding DNA: TGTGCCAGCAGCCGCGGGACTAGCGCAATCACCGAGACCCAGTACTTC. Protein: CASSRGTSAITETQYF.